Presented here are 23 T cell receptor beta chains from one specimen sequenced in a study of OX40 agonist ivuxolimab in advanced cancers. Profiling relied on immunoSEQ multiplex PCR, and the TCRdb table lists in-frame clones only, not all of them. The sample has about 52,000 clones, 70% to 85% seen once. The sequenced sample was CD4+ or CD8+ T cells sorted from blood, obtained in a trial of the OX40 agonist ivuxolimab. Receptors were obtained from an adult with an advanced solid tumor such as melanoma, head and neck, liver or kidney cancer.

The V gene is TRBV19, the J gene TRBJ2-7; D is possibly TRBD1 (6 bases). The CDR3 runs to 14 residues. Trimming stripped 3 bases from V and 2 bases from J, with 11 bases between. Germline assignment: CDR1 LNHDA and CDR2 SQIVND (reference sequence). The CDR3 is CASSMLDRPYEQYF. The CDR3 DNA reads TGTGCCAGTAGTATGTTGGACAGACCCTACGAGCAGTACTTC.

V usage is TRBV19 and J usage is TRBJ1-2; D may be TRBD1 (5 bases). This CDR3 is 14 amino acids long. Germline CDR1 and CDR2: LNHDA and SQIVND (reference sequence). Trimming pared 1 base from V and 6 bases from J, leaving 12 bases between. The CDR3 reads CASSIAGLQDGYTF. The CDR3 DNA reads as TGTGCCAGTAGTATAGCAGGGCTTCAGGATGGCTACACCTTC.

This chain links TRBV6-4 with TRBJ1-4, with D possibly being TRBD1 (6 bases). The CDR3 runs to 17 residues. The germline V gene has CDR1 MRHNA and CDR2 SNTAGT. Between the trimmed V and J ends, which lost 6 bases and 1 base, there was a span of 18 bases. This CDR3 reads CASSTPQGSLTNEKLFF. CDR3 nucleotides: TGTGCCAGCAGCACACCACAGGGAAGTCTAACTAATGAAAAACTGTTTTTT.

This sequence joins TRBV6-5 and TRBJ1-6; 8 nucleotides agree with TRBD1. CDR3 length equals 15 residues. The germline gives CDR1 MNHEY, CDR2 SVGAGI. V gave up 7 bases and J gave up 2 bases; unmatched junction bases: 4. This CDR3 reads CASTLQGAYNSPLHF. In DNA, the CDR3 is TGTGCCAGCACCTTACAGGGGGCCTATAATTCACCCCTCCACTTT.

The chain has TRBV7-9 and TRBJ1-4, with D maybe TRBD1 (6 bases). This CDR3 spans 15 amino acids. Deletions cut 1 base from V and 7 bases from J, with 13 bases between. The germline CDR1 and CDR2 sequences are SEHNR and FQNEAQ (reference sequence). CDR3 sequence (DNA): TGTGCCAGCAGCTTAGGGCAGGGGCTGGGTGAAAAACTGTTTTTT. Its translation: CASSLGQGLGEKLFF.

The chain uses TRBV4-2 and TRBJ2-5, with D maybe TRBD1 (6 bases). The CDR3 loop spans 18 amino acids. V was shortened by 0 bases and J by 3 bases, with 20 bases between the two germline ends. CDR1 LGHNA and CDR2 YNFKEQ come from the germline V gene. CDR3 residues: CASSQDPGGLGQKETQYF. The CDR3 DNA follows: TGTGCCAGCAGCCAAGATCCGGGTGGCCTGGGACAAAAAGAGACCCAGTACTTC.

In its sample, this clone was seen once. V usage is TRBV1 and J usage is TRBJ1-4; the listed D gene, TRBD1, was not tested against the DNA. TRBV1 is designated a pseudogene. The CDR3 is made up of 20 amino acids. As DNA, the CDR3 is TGCACCAGCAGCCCTTCACCGGACAGGCGGAATGGGCAGACTAATGAAAAACTGTTTTTT. This gives the protein CTSSPSPDRRNGQTNEKLFF.

This chain links TRBV2 with TRBJ2-3; 11 bases are a match to TRBD2. The CDR3 contains 18 residues. J gave up 1 base and V 6 bases, and 12 bases lay outside the gene matches. Germline values: CDR1 SNHLY, CDR2 FYNNEI. The CDR3 nucleotides read TGTGCCAGCAGGCCAACTTATATAGCGGGAGGGGGCACAGATACGCAGTATTTT. It is translated as CASRPTYIAGGGTDTQYF.

The chain is built from TRBV7-2 and TRBJ1-5, with a tentative D call TRBD1 (5 bases). Between the trimmed V and J ends, which lost 5 bases and 5 bases, there was a span of 25 bases. This CDR3 has 18 residues. The germline V gene encodes CDR1 SGHTA and CDR2 FQGNSA. Here the CDR3 reads CASSRGGLRRGGHQPQHF. The DNA of the CDR3 is TGTGCCAGCAGCCGCGGTGGCCTTAGGAGGGGAGGGCATCAGCCCCAGCATTTT.

V is TRBV21-1 and J is TRBJ2-5; TRBD1 is taken as the D call from the table, unchecked against the DNA. TRBV21-1 is assigned pseudogene status. The CDR3 covers 16 residues. In DNA form, the CDR3 reads TGTGCCAGCAGCAAAAAGGGGTGGCTAATCCAAGAGACCCAGTACTTC. Residues: CASSKKGWLIQETQYF.

This clone was seen once. V gene TRBV6-5 combines with J gene TRBJ1-1; D call uncertain. The CDR3 runs to 14 residues. Deletions cut 2 bases from V and 2 bases from J, with 9 bases between. The germline V gene encodes CDR1 MNHEY and CDR2 SVGAGI. The CDR3 sequence is CASSYERANTEAFF. As DNA, the CDR3 is TGTGCCAGCAGTTACGAGCGGGCAAACACTGAAGCTTTCTTT.

In DNA, the CDR3 is TGTGCCAGCAGTTCGGCCGCAGTCAATCAGCCCCAGCATTTT. It translates to CASSSAAVNQPQHF. The chain is built from TRBV6-6 and TRBJ1-5; D gene unclear. CDR1 is MNHNY and CDR2 is SVGAGI in the germline V gene (reference sequence). This CDR3 spans 14 amino acids. V shed 4 bases and J shed 3 bases, with 10 bases lying between them.

The rearrangement uses TRBV2 and TRBJ2-5; TRBD1 agrees at 7 bases. The last part of the DNA fits TRBJ2-7 better; the J call may be wrong. Germline CDR1 SNHLY, CDR2 FYNNEI. The CDR3 is 14 residues long. Here the CDR3 DNA reads TGTGCCAGCAGACCACAGGGGTCTGTTTACGAGCAGTACTTC. Its translation is CASRPQGSVYEQYF.

This chain uses TRBV27 with TRBJ1-4; TRBD1 aligns across 8 bases. The V gene end was trimmed by 2 bases and the J gene end by 7 bases; junction bases not matched to a gene: 3. The CDR3 has 14 residues. Germline V lookup: CDR1 MNHEY, CDR2 SMNVEV (reference sequence). The CDR3 DNA follows: TGTGCCAGCAGTTTAGACAGGGGTGGTGAAAAACTGTTTTTT. This codes for CASSLDRGGEKLFF.

The J gene is TRBJ1-6, the V gene TRBV12-5; D remains unclear. Trimming cost V 0 bases and J 5 bases, with 8 bases left between them. Germline assignment: CDR1 LGHNT and CDR2 FRNRAP. The CDR3 length is 15 residues. The CDR3, as DNA: TGTGCTAGTGGTTTGGTACCCGGGGATAATTCACCCCTCCACTTT. Translation: CASGLVPGDNSPLHF.

This sequence joins TRBV27 and TRBJ2-2, with D perhaps matching TRBD1 (6 bases). The germline gives CDR1 MNHEY, CDR2 SMNVEV (reference sequence). The CDR3 is 18 residues long. Deletions cut 2 bases from V and 0 bases from J, with 16 bases between. CDR3 bases: TGTGCCAGCAGTTTACAATTCCCCGGGACACCGAACACCGGGGAGCTGTTTTTT. This sequence encodes CASSLQFPGTPNTGELFF.

The rearrangement joins TRBV30 to TRBJ2-5; either TRBD1 or TRBD2 may fit D (6 bases each). Per germline, CDR1 GTSNPN and CDR2 SVGIG (reference sequence). The V end lost 0 bases, the J end lost 5 bases, and 16 bases lay between the germline ends. The CDR3 length is 15 residues. CDR3 in amino acids: CAWSVYGRGGETQYF. Here the CDR3 DNA reads TGTGCCTGGAGTGTATATGGCAGGGGAGGCGAGACCCAGTACTTC.

The chain recombines TRBV7-2 with TRBJ2-2, with D uncertain. In germline, CDR1 is SGHTA, CDR2 FQGNSA. Trimming cost V 0 bases and J 9 bases, with 8 bases left between them. The CDR3 totals 13 residues. The CDR3 here is CASSLALSRELFF. DNA of the CDR3: TGTGCCAGCAGCTTAGCCCTCTCCAGGGAGCTGTTTTTT.

The rearrangement links TRBV5-6 to TRBJ2-3, with 7 bases identical to TRBD2. Germline V gives CDR1 SGHDT, CDR2 YYEEEE. The ends lost 3 bases at V and 0 bases at J; junction bases unmatched: 7. The CDR3 is made up of 16 amino acids. The CDR3 loop is CASSSKLARSTDTQYF. The DNA of the CDR3 is TGTGCCAGCAGCTCGAAACTAGCGCGCAGCACAGATACGCAGTATTTT.

This chain connects TRBV6-5 to TRBJ2-1; TRBD2 aligns across 7 bases. Trimming took 10 bases from V and 10 from J; bases not matched to a gene: 16. The CDR3 consists of 14 residues. CDR1 and CDR2 (germline): MNHEY, SVGAGI. CDR3 region: CATQKGSAGVEQFF. DNA for the CDR3: TGTGCCACACAGAAAGGTAGCGCGGGGGTAGAGCAGTTCTTC.

V and J are TRBV9 and TRBJ1-2; D is undetermined. Trimming stripped 3 bases from V and 5 bases from J, with 11 bases between. Germline V gives CDR1 SGDLS, CDR2 YYNGEE. The CDR3 spans 13 residues. CDR3 amino acids: CASSELDKYGYTF. In DNA form, the CDR3 reads TGTGCCAGCAGCGAATTAGACAAGTATGGCTACACCTTC.

The chain is built from TRBV5-8 and TRBJ2-4; tentative D call: TRBD1 (5 bases). This CDR3 spans 14 amino acids. V was shortened by 2 bases and J by 5 bases, with 11 bases between the two germline ends. Germline values: CDR1 SGHTS, CDR2 YDEGEE. CDR3 protein: CASSFSGLENIQYF. In DNA, the CDR3 is TGTGCCAGCAGCTTCTCAGGGTTGGAAAACATTCAGTACTTC.

The chain carries TRBV28 and TRBJ2-2; D call uncertain. The V and J ends lost 10 bases and 4 bases respectively, with 13 bases between them. The CDR3 runs 13 residues. Germline assignment: CDR1 MDHEN and CDR2 SYDVKM. The CDR3: CAIHASVTGELFF. For the CDR3, the DNA is TGTGCCATTCATGCGTCGGTCACCGGGGAGCTGTTTTTT.